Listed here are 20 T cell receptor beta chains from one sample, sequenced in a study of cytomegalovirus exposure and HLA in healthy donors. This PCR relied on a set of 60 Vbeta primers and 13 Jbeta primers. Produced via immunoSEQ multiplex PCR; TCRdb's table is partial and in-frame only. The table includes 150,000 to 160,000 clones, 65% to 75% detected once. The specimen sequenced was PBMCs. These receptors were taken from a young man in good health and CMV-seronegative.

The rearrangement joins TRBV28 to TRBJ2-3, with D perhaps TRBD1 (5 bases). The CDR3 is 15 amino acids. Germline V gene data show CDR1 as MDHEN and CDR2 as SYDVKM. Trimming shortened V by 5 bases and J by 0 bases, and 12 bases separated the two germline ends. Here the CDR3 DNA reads TGTGCCAGCAGTCTGACAGACACCAGCACAGATACGCAGTATTTT. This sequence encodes CASSLTDTSTDTQYF.

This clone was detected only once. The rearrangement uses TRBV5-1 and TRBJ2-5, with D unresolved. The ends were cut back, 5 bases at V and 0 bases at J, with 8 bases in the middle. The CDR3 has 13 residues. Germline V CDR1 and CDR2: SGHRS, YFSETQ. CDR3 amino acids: CASRFADQETQYF. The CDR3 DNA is TGCGCCAGCAGGTTCGCAGACCAAGAGACCCAGTACTTC.

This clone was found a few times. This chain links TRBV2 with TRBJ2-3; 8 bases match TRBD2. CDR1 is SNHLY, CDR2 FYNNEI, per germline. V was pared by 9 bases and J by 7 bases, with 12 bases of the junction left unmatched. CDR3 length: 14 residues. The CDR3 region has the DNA TGTGCCAGAACTAGCGGCTCACTAGGAAATACGCAGTATTTT. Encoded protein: CARTSGSLGNTQYF.

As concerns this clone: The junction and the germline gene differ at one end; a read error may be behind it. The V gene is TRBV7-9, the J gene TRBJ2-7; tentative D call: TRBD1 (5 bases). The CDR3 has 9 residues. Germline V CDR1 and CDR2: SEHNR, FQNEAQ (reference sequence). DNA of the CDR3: TGTGCCAGCAGCTCGGACGGACATTTC. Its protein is CASSSDGHF. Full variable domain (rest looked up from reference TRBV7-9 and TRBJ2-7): DTGVSQNPRHKITKRGQNVTFRCDPISEHNRLYWYRQTLGQGPEFLTYFQNEAQLEKSRLLSDRFSAERPKGSFSTLEIQRTEQGDSAMYLCASSSDGHFGPGTRLTVT.

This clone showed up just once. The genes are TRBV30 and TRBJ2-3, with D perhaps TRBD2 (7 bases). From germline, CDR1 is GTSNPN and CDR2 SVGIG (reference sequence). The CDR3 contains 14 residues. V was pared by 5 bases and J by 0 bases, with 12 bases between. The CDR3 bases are TGTGCCTGGGACGGGGGGCTGAGCACAGATACGCAGTATTTT. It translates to CAWDGGLSTDTQYF. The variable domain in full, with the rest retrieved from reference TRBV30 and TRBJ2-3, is SQTIHQWPATLVQPVGSPLSLECTVEGTSNPNLYWYRQAAGRGLQLLFYSVGIGQISSEVPQNLSASRPQDRQFILSSKKLLLSDSGFYLCAWDGGLSTDTQYFGPGTRLTVL.

In nucleotides, the CDR3 is TGCGCCAGCAGCCCCAGGGAGGGAACAAGGGAGACCCAGTACTTC. Its protein is CASSPREGTRETQYF. The rearrangement joins TRBV5-1 to TRBJ2-5; 7 bases align to TRBD2. The CDR3 has 15 residues. Germline CDR1 and CDR2: SGHRS and YFSETQ. V shed 4 bases, J shed 5 bases, and the junction held 11 bases outside the gene matches.

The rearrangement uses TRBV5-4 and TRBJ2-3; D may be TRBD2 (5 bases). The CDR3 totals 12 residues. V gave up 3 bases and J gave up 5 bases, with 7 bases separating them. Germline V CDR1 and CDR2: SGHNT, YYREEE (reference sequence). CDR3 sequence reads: CASSSEGDTQYF. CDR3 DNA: TGTGCCAGCAGCTCCGAGGGAGATACGCAGTATTTT.

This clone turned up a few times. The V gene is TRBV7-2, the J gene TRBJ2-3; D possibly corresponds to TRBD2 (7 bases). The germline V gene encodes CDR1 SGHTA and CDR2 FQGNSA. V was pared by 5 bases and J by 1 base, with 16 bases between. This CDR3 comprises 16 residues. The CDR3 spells CASSRQQGGGTDTQYF. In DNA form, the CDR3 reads TGTGCCAGCAGCCGTCAACAGGGAGGGGGCACAGATACGCAGTATTTT.

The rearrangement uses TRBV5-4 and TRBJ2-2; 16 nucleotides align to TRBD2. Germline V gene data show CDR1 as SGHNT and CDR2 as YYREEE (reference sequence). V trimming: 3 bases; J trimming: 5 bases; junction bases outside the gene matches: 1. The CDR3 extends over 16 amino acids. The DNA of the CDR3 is TGTGCCAGCAGCTCGGGACTAGCGGGAGGGACCGGGGAGCTGTTTTTT. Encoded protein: CASSSGLAGGTGELFF.

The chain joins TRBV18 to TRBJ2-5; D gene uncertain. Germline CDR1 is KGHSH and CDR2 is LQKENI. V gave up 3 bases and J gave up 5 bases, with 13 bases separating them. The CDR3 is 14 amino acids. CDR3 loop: CASSPVRGGETQYF. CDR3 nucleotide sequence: TGTGCCAGCTCACCGGTACGTGGCGGCGAGACCCAGTACTTC.

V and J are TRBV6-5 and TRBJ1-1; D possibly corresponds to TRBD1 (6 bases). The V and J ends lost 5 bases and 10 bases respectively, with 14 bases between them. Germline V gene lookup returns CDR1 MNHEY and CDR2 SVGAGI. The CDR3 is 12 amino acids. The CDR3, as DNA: TGTGCCAGCAGTCCAGACAGGATCGGAGCTTTCTTT. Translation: CASSPDRIGAFF.

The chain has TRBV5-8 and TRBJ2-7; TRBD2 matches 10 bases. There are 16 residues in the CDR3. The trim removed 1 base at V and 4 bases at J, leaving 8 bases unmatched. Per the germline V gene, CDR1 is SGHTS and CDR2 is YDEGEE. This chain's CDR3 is CASSLSSGGIQYEQYF. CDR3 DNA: TGTGCCAGCAGCTTGTCTAGCGGGGGAATTCAGTACGAGCAGTACTTC.

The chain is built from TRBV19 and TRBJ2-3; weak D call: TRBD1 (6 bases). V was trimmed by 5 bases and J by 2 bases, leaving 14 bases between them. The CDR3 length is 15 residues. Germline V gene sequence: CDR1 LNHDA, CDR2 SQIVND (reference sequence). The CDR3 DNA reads TGTGCCAGTAGTGGTAGAGGGGGAATCACAGATACGCAGTATTTT. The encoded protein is CASSGRGGITDTQYF. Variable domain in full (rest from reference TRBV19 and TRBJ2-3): DGGITQSPKYLFRKEGQNVTLSCEQNLNHDAMYWYRQDPGQGLRLIYYSQIVNDFQKGDIAEGYSVSREKKESFPLTVTSAQKNPTAFYLCASSGRGGITDTQYFGPGTRLTVL.

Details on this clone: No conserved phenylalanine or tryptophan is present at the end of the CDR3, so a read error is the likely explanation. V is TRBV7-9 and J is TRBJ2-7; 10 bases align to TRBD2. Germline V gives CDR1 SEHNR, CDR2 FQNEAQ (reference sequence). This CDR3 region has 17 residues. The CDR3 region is CSSSLAADSGGAYEQYL. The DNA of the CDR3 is TGTTCCAGCAGCTTAGCGGCGGACAGCGGGGGGGCCTACGAGCAGTACCTC.

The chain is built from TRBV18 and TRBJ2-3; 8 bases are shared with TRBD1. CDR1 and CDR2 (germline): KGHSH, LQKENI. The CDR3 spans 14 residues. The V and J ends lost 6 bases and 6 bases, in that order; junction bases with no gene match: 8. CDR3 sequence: CASSLDRGPDTQYF. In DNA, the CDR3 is TGTGCCAGCTCGCTCGACAGGGGCCCCGATACGCAGTATTTT. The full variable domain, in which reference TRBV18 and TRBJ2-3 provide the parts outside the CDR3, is NAGVMQNPRHLVRRRGQEARLRCSPMKGHSHVYWYRQLPEEGLKFMVYLQKENIIDESGMPKERFSAEFPKEGPSILRIQQVVRGDSAAYFCASSLDRGPDTQYFGPGTRLTVL.

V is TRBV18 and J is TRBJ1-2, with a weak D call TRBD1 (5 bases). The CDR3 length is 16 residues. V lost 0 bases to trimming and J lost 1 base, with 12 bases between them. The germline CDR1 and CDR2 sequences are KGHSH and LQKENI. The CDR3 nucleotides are TGTGCCAGCTCACCACCGTCGCGGGGGAATAACTATGGCTACACCTTC. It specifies CASSPPSRGNNYGYTF.

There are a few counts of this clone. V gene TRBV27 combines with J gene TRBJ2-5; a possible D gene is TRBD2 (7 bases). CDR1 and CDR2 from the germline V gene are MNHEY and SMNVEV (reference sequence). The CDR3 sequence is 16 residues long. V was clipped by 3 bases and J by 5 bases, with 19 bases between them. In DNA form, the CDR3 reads TGTGCCAGCAGTTTGGAAGCGGGGACACCGGGGGAGACCCAGTACTTC. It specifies CASSLEAGTPGETQYF.

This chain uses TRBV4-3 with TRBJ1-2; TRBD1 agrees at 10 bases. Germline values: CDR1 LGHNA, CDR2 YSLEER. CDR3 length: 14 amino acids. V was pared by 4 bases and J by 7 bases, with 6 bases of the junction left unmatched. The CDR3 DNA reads TGCGCCAGCAGCCCCGGACAGGGGGAGGGTGGCTACACCTTC. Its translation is CASSPGQGEGGYTF.

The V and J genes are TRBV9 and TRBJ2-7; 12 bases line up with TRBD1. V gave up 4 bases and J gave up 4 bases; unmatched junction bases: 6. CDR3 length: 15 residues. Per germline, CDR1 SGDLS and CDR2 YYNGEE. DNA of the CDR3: TGTGCCAGCAGCAACCGGGACAGGGGGCCGTACGAGCAGTACTTC. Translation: CASSNRDRGPYEQYF.

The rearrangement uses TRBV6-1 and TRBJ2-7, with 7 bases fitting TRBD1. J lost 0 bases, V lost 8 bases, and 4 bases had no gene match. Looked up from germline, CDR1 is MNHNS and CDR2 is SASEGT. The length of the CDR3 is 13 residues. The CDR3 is CASLDRVSYEQYF. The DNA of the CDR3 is TGTGCCAGCCTAGACAGGGTCTCCTACGAGCAGTACTTC.